This record looks at one TCR beta chain sequence and its context. These data originate in a study of blood T cell repertoires in COVID-19. The germline V gene encodes CDR1 MNHEY and CDR2 SVGAGI. This CDR3 has 15 residues. V was pared by 5 bases and J by 8 bases, with 13 bases of the junction left unmatched. Method: immunoSEQ multiplex PCR; TCRdb's copy keeps in-frame clones and lacks some. Of 200,000 to 250,000 clones in the sample, roughly 90% were seen once. Contact with a PCR-confirmed or clinician-diagnosed COVID-19 case occurred within 2 weeks of entry. The specimen was PBMCs or T cells enriched from blood (not recorded which). V and J are TRBV6-5 and TRBJ1-2, with 8 bases identical to TRBD1. This TCR derives from a man aged 25 to 40 who had been exposed to COVID-19. CDR3 amino acids: CASSRQGLVTRGYTF. The CDR3 nucleotides read TGTGCCAGCAGTAGACAGGGGCTAGTAACGCGAGGCTACACCTTC.